Listed below are T cell receptor beta chains from one sample, sequenced in a study of blood T cell repertoires in COVID-19. Sequenced by immunoSEQ multiplex PCR; TCRdb stores in-frame clones only, minus some. The sample lists tens of thousands of clones; roughly 77% were seen once. Sequences were obtained from peripheral blood. The origin of the receptors is a human donor in a cohort sampled during active COVID-19. Both conserved end residues are part of each CDR3. Fields, in order: CDR3 DNA, CDR3 protein, D gene, clone size, V gene, J gene. The D gene is left open where the match is weak. Size values are once, few and many counts, or a class for expanded clones, and some rows have none.

DNA: TGTGCCAGTAGCACTCCCGGACTAGCGGGAGTTAACACCGGGGAGCTGTTTTTT
CDR3: CASSTPGLAGVNTGELFF
D: TRBD2
size: .
V: TRBV19
J: TRBJ2-2

DNA: TGTGCCTGGAGTGACAAGACTAGCGCAGATACGCAGTATTTT
CDR3: CAWSDKTSADTQYF
D: TRBD2
size: .
V: TRBV30
J: TRBJ2-3

DNA: TGTGCCAGCAGCCCCCGGACAAAATGGAACACTGAAGCTTTCTTT
CDR3: CASSPRTKWNTEAFF
D: .
size: .
V: TRBV5-4
J: TRBJ1-1

DNA: TGTGCCAGCAGCCTAGGAGACAGGGACCTGGGTGGGGCTTTCTTT
CDR3: CASSLGDRDLGGAFF
D: TRBD1
size: .
V: TRBV9
J: TRBJ1-1

DNA: TGTGCCAGCAGCGTAAGTATGAGGATGGCGGGAGATGAGCAGTTCTTC
CDR3: CASSVSMRMAGDEQFF
D: TRBD2
size: .
V: TRBV9
J: TRBJ2-1

DNA: TGCGCCAGCAGCCAGTTAGGGGAAGTTAGAGATACGCAGTATTTT
CDR3: CASSQLGEVRDTQYF
D: .
size: once
V: TRBV4-1
J: TRBJ2-3

DNA: TGTGCCAGCAGCCTAGACCAGGGGCTCGGTGGCTACACCTTC
CDR3: CASSLDQGLGGYTF
D: .
size: .
V: TRBV7-9
J: TRBJ1-2

DNA: TGTGCCAGCAGCTTAGATCGTGGGGCAGCTGGGGCCAACGTCCTGACTTTC
CDR3: CASSLDRGAAGANVLTF
D: .
size: once
V: TRBV11-2
J: TRBJ2-6

DNA: TGCGCCAGCAGCTTTAGACCTAGCGGGTTCACCGGGGAGCTGTTTTTT
CDR3: CASSFRPSGFTGELFF
D: TRBD2
size: .
V: TRBV5-1
J: TRBJ2-2

DNA: TGTGCCAGCAGTTTAGGTGGACAGGGTGCCTACAATGAGCAGTTCTTC
CDR3: CASSLGGQGAYNEQFF
D: TRBD1
size: .
V: TRBV27
J: TRBJ2-1

DNA: TGTGCCAGCAGCTTAGGGACGGCAGGGGAGCAGTACTTC
CDR3: CASSLGTAGEQYF
D: .
size: .
V: TRBV7-6
J: TRBJ2-7

DNA: TGTGCCAGTAGACCCTCCCTTGCGGGAGAGGGCGGGGAGCTGTTTTTT
CDR3: CASRPSLAGEGGELFF
D: TRBD2
size: .
V: TRBV19
J: TRBJ2-2

DNA: TGTGCCAGCAGTTTGTCCAGGCAGGGGCGTCGGGAGCTGTTTTTT
CDR3: CASSLSRQGRRELFF
D: .
size: .
V: TRBV28
J: TRBJ2-2

DNA: TGTGCCAGCAGCTTGGCCAGATACTATGGCTACACCTTC
CDR3: CASSLARYYGYTF
D: .
size: .
V: TRBV5-4
J: TRBJ1-2

DNA: TGTGCCAGCAGTGAGGTCAGGGTTTCCTATGGCTACACCTTC
CDR3: CASSEVRVSYGYTF
D: .
size: .
V: TRBV2
J: TRBJ1-2

DNA: TGTGCCAGCAGCAGAACAGGGCTCCCAGAGACCCAGTACTTC
CDR3: CASSRTGLPETQYF
D: .
size: .
V: TRBV7-8
J: TRBJ2-5

DNA: TGTGCCAGCAGCTCTAGACAGGGCCACAATGAGCAGTTCTTC
CDR3: CASSSRQGHNEQFF
D: TRBD1
size: .
V: TRBV7-2
J: TRBJ2-1

DNA: TGTGCCAGCAGTGAAACAGTCCCGGGACTAGCGGGAGCCTCCTACGAGCAGTACTTC
CDR3: CASSETVPGLAGASYEQYF
D: TRBD2
size: .
V: TRBV6-1
J: TRBJ2-7

DNA: TGTGCCAGCAGCCTTAGGATCAGCGGGACACCCTACAATGAGCAGTTCTTC
CDR3: CASSLRISGTPYNEQFF
D: .
size: many
V: TRBV3-1/TRBV3-2
J: TRBJ2-1

DNA: TGTGCCAGTACCGATGACAGGATTAGCTATGGCTACACCTTC
CDR3: CASTDDRISYGYTF
D: .
size: few
V: TRBV19
J: TRBJ1-2

DNA: TGTGCCAGCAGTCAAAGGGGACAGGGGTACGAGCAGTACTTC
CDR3: CASSQRGQGYEQYF
D: TRBD1
size: .
V: TRBV27
J: TRBJ2-7

DNA: TGTGCCAGCAGCGGAGCATCCGGGACAGGGACCGGGGAGCTGTTTTTT
CDR3: CASSGASGTGTGELFF
D: TRBD1
size: .
V: TRBV9
J: TRBJ2-2

DNA: TGTGCCAGTAGTGATGGACTAGCGGGAGGGCTTCTAGCCAAAAACATTCAGTACTTC
CDR3: CASSDGLAGGLLAKNIQYF
D: TRBD2
size: .
V: TRBV19
J: TRBJ2-4

DNA: TGTGCCTGGAGTGTAGCGTCTAGCGTTTACAATGAGCAGTTCTTC
CDR3: CAWSVASSVYNEQFF
D: .
size: .
V: TRBV30
J: TRBJ2-1

DNA: TGTGCCAGCAACCGACCCGGAGGGAATACGGCAGATACGCAGTATTTT
CDR3: CASNRPGGNTADTQYF
D: .
size: .
V: TRBV6-6
J: TRBJ2-3

DNA: TGTGCCAGCTCTCAGTCCAGCTCCTATAATTCACCCCTCCACTTT
CDR3: CASSQSSSYNSPLHF
D: .
size: .
V: TRBV18
J: TRBJ1-6

DNA: TGTGCCATCAGTCCCCGGGTAGCGGGAGCCAATGAGCAGTTCTTC
CDR3: CAISPRVAGANEQFF
D: TRBD2
size: .
V: TRBV10-3
J: TRBJ2-1

DNA: TGTGCCAGCAGCCCTCCGGGACTAGCGGACAATGAGCAGTTCTTC
CDR3: CASSPPGLADNEQFF
D: TRBD2
size: .
V: TRBV7-9
J: TRBJ2-1

DNA: TGCGCCAGCAGCCAGCGGTCCCTCACAGATACGCAGTATTTT
CDR3: CASSQRSLTDTQYF
D: .
size: .
V: TRBV4-3
J: TRBJ2-3